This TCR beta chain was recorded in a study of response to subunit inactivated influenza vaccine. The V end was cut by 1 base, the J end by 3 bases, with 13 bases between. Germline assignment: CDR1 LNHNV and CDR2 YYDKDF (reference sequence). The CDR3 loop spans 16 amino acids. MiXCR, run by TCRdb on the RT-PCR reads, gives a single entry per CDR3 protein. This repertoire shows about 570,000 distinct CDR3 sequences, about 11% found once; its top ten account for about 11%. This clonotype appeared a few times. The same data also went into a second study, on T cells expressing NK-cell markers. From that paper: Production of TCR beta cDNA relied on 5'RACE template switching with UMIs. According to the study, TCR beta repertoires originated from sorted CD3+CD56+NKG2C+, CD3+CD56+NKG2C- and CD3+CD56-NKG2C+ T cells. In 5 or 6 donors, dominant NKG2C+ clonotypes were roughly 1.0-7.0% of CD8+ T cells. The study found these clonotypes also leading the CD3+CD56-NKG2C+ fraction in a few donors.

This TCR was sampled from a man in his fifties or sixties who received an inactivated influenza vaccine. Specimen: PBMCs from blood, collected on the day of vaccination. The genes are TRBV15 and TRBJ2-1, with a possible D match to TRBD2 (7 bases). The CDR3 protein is CATSRGAGGRYNEQFF. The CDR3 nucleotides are TGTGCCACCAGCAGAGGTGCCGGGGGGCGCTACAATGAGCAGTTCTTC.